The entry that follows covers one TCR beta chain sequence. Its antigen is not known. Germline CDR1 and CDR2: SGHAT and FQNNGV. CDR3 length: 13 residues. Trimming left V 3 bases short and J 4 bases short, with 7 bases between. Method: immunoSEQ multiplex PCR; TCRdb's copy keeps in-frame clones and lacks some. The table has roughly 180,000 clones, about 90% seen once. The sample comes from a study of T cell responses to AZD1222 COVID-19 vaccine. Regarding the study as a whole: Spike-spanning, vaccine-associated CD4 TCRs were dominant at 160-218 and 743-854.

The source is an adult who received the AZD1222 COVID-19 vaccine. The chain combines TRBV11-2 with TRBJ2-1; D could derive from TRBD1 or TRBD2 (5 bases each). Sequencing was performed on peripheral blood, taken 28 days after the second AZD1222 dose. The CDR3 loop reads CASSLGVYNEQFF. The CDR3 nucleotides read TGTGCCAGCAGCTTGGGGGTATACAATGAGCAGTTCTTC.